This T cell receptor (beta chain) was identified in a study of T cells after yellow fever vaccination. One entry per CDR3 protein results from TCRdb running MiXCR on the 5' RACE reads. The data hold around 530,000 distinct CDR3 sequences, with about a sixth observed a single time. This CDR3 is 13 amino acids long. Between the trimmed V and J ends, which lost 1 base and 8 bases, there was a span of 11 bases. Germline V gene data show CDR1 as SGHTA and CDR2 as FQGNSA. The clonotype was recovered from a man aged 18-30 years who received the YFV17D yellow fever vaccine. The sample here was PBMCs, taken less than 6 days after the first yellow fever vaccination. The chain has TRBV7-2 and TRBJ1-1; D uncertain. DNA for the CDR3: TGTGCCAGCAGCTTAGGGGTAAGCCGAGAAGCTTTCTTT. The encoded protein is CASSLGVSREAFF.